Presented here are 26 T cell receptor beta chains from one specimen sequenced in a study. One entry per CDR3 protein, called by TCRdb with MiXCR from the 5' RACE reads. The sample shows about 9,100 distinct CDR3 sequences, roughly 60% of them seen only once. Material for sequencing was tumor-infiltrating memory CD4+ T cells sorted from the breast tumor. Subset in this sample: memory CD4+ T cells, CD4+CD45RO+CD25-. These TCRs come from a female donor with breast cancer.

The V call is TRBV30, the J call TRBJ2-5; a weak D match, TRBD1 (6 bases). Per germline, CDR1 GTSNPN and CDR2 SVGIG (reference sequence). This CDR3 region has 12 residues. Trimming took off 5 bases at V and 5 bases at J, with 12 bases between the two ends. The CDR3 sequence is CAWDRQAETQYF. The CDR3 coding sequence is TGTGCCTGGGACCGACAGGCGGAGACCCAGTACTTC.

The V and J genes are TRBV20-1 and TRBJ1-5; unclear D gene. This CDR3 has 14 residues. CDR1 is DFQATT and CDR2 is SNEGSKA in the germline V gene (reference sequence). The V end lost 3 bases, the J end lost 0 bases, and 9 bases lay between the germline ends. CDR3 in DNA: TGCAGTGCTAGGAACGGGGTTAGCAATCAGCCCCAGCATTTT. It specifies CSARNGVSNQPQHF.

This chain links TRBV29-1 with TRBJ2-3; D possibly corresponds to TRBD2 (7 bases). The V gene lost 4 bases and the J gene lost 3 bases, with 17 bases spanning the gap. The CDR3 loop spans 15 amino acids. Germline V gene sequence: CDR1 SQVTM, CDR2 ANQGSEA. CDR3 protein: CSVVSGGAPTDTQYF. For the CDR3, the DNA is TGCAGCGTTGTATCGGGGGGCGCCCCGACAGATACGCAGTATTTT.

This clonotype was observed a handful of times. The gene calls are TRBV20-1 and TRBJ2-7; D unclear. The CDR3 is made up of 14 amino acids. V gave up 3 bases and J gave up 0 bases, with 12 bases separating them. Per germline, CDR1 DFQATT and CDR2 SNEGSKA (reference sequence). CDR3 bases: TGCAGTGCTAGGGACCGCATGAGCTCCTACGAGCAGTACTTC. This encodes CSARDRMSSYEQYF.

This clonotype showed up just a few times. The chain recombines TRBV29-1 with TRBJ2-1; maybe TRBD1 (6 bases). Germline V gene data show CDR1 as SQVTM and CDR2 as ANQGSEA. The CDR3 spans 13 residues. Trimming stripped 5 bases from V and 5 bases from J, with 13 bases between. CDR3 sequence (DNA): TGCAGCGTTAGAGCAGGGGCCCACAATGAGCAGTTCTTC. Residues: CSVRAGAHNEQFF.

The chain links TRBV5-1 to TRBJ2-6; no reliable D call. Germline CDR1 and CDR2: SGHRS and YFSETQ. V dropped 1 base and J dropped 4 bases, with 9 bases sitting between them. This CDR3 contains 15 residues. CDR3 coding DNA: TGCGCCAGCAGCTTGTCCCCCACCGGGGCCAACGTCCTGACTTTC. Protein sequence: CASSLSPTGANVLTF.

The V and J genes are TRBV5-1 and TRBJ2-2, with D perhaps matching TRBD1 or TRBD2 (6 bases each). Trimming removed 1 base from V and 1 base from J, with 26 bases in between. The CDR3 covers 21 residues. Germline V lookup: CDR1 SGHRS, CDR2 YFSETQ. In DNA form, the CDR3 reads TGCGCCAGCAGCTTGAGCCCCCCATCCGGCTCCGGGGGCTGGAACACCGGGGAGCTGTTTTTT. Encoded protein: CASSLSPPSGSGGWNTGELFF.

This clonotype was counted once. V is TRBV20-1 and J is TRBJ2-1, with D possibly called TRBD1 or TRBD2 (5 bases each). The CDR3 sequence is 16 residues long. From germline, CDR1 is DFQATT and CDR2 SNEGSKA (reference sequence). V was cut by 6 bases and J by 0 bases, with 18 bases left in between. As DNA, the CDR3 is TGCAGTGCCAAATGGGGGACGGCGCACTCCTACAATGAGCAGTTCTTC. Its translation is CSAKWGTAHSYNEQFF.

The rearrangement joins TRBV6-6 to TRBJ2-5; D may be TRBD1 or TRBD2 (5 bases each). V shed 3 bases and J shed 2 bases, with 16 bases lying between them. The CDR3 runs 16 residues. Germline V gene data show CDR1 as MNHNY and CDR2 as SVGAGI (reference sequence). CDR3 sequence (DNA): TGTGCCAGCAGTTATGGCCCGGGACGGTCGCAAGAGACCCAGTACTTC. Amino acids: CASSYGPGRSQETQYF.

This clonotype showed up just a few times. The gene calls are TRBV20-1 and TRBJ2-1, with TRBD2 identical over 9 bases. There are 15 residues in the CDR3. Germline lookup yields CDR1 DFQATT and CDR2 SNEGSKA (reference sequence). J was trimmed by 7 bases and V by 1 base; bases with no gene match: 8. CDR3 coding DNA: TGCAGTGCTAGAGGTGGGCGGGAGGGCCGAAATGAGCAGTTCTTC. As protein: CSARGGREGRNEQFF.

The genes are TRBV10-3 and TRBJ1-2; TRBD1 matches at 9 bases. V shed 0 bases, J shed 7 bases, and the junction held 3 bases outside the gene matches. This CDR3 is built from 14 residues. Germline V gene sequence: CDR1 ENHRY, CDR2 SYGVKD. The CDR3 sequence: CAISESTGQGGYTF. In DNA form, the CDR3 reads TGTGCCATCAGTGAGTCGACGGGACAGGGTGGCTACACCTTC.

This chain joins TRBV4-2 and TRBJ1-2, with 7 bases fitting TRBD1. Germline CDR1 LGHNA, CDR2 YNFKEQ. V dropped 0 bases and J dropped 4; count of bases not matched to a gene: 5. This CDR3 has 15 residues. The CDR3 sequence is CASSQDWTGSYGYTF. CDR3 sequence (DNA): TGTGCCAGCAGCCAAGATTGGACAGGTTCCTATGGCTACACCTTC.

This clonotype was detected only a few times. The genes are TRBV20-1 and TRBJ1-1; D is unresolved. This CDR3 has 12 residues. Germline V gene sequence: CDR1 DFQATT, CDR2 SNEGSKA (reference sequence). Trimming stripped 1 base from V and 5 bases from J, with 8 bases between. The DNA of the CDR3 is TGCAGTGCTAGAGTCGGGATGACTGAAGCTTTCTTT. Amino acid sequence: CSARVGMTEAFF.

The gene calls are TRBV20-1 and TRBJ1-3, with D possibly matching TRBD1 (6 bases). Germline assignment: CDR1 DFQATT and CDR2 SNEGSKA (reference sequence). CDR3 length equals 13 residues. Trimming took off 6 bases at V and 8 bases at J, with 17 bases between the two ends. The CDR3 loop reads CSAFDRPRDTIYF. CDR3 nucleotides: TGCAGTGCCTTCGACAGGCCTAGGGACACCATATATTTT.

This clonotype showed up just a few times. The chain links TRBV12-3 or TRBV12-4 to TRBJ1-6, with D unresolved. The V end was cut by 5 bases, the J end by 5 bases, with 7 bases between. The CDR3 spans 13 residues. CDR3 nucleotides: TGTGCCAGCAGTACAGCAGATAATTCACCCCTCCACTTT. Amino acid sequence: CASSTADNSPLHF.

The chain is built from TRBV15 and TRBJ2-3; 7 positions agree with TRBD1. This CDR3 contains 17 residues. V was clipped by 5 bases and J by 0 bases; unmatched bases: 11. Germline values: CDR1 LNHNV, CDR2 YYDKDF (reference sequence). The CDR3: CATSLRTGATSTDTQYF. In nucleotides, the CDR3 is TGTGCCACCAGCCTCCGGACAGGAGCCACTAGCACAGATACGCAGTATTTT.

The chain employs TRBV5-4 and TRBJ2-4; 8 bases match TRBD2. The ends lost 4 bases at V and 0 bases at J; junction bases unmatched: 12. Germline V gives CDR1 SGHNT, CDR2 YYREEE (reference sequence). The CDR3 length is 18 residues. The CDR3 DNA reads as TGTGCCAGCAGCCGTTTCACTAGCGGCTCTCTAGCCAAAAACATTCAGTACTTC. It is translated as CASSRFTSGSLAKNIQYF.

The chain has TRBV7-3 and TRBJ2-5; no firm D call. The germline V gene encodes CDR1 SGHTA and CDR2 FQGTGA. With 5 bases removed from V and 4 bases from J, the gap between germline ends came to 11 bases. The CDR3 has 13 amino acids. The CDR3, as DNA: TGTGCCAGCAGCCCCGTTGGCGGAGAGACCCAGTACTTC. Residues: CASSPVGGETQYF.

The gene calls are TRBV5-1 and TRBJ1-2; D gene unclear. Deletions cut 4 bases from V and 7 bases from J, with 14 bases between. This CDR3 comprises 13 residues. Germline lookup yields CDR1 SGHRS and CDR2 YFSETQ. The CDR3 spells CASSPSPQSGYTF. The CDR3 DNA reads TGCGCCAGCAGCCCGAGTCCGCAAAGTGGCTACACCTTC.

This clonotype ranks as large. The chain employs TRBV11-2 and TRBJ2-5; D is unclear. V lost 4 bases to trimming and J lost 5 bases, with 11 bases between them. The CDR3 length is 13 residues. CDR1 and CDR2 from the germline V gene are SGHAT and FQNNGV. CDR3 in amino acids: CASSYGDWETQYF. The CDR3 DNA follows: TGTGCCAGCAGCTATGGGGATTGGGAGACCCAGTACTTC.

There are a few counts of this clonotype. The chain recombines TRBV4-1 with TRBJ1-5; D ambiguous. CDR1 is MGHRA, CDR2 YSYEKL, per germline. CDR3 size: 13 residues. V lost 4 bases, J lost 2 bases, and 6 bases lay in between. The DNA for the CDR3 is TGCGCCAGCAGCCGAGTAGGCAATCAGCCCCAGCATTTT. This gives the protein CASSRVGNQPQHF.

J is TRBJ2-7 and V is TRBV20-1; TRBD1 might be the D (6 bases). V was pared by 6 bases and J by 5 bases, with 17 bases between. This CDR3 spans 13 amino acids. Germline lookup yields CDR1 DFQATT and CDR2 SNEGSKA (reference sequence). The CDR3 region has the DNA TGCAGTGCCCCGGATTTTGGGGGCAACGAGCAGTACTTC. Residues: CSAPDFGGNEQYF.

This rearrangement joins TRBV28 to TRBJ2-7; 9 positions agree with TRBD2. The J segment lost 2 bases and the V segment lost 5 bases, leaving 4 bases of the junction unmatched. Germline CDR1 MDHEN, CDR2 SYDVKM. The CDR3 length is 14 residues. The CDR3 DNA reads TGTGCCAGCAGTACAAGGACTAGCGCCTACGAGCAGTACTTC. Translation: CASSTRTSAYEQYF.

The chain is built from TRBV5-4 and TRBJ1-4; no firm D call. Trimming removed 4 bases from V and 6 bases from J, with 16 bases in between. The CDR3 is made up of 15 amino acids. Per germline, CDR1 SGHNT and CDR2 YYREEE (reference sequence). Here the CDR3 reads CASSTNRGLDEKLFF. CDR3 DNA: TGTGCCAGCAGCACCAACCGGGGTCTTGATGAAAAACTGTTTTTT.

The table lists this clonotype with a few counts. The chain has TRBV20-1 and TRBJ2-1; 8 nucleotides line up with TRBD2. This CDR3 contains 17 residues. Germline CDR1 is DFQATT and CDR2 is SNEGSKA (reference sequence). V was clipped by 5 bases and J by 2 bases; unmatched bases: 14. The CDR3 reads CSARPTGGPFAYNEQFF. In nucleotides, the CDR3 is TGCAGTGCTCGCCCGACGGGGGGGCCTTTCGCCTACAATGAGCAGTTCTTC.

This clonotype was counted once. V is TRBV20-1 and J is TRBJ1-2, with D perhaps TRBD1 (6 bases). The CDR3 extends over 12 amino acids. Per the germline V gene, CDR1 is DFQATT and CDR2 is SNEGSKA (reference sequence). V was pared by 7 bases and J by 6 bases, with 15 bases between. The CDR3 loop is CSGGQGSNGYTF. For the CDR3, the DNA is TGCAGTGGGGGGCAGGGCTCCAATGGCTACACCTTC.